This TCR beta chain is drawn from a study of T cell changes during pregnancy in multiple sclerosis. The repertoire was sequenced with immunoSEQ multiplex PCR; TCRdb's copy has only in-frame clones and lacks some. The repertoire includes about 61,000 clones, about 87% of them detected once, and roughly 0.82% sits in the top ten. This clone was seen a few times. Unmatched junction bases numbered 8, after V lost 8 bases and J lost 4 bases. There are 15 residues in the CDR3. The germline V gene has CDR1 MNHNS and CDR2 SASEGT. Sequencing was performed on peripheral blood, taken in the first trimester of pregnancy. V gene TRBV6-1 combines with J gene TRBJ1-6; 7 nucleotides agree with TRBD1. This sequence originates from a female donor in good health, enrolled as a control in a pregnancy study. CDR3 bases: TGTGCCAGCGGAACAGGGGAGAAGTATAATTCACCCCTCCACTTT. It specifies CASGTGEKYNSPLHF.